This TCR beta chain is from a study of T cell responses to AZD1222 COVID-19 vaccine. Germline values: CDR1 MNHEY, CDR2 SVGAGI. Trimming took 7 bases from V and 2 from J; bases not matched to a gene: 8. The length of the CDR3 is 15 residues. TCRdb keeps only in-frame clones here, not all; method: immunoSEQ multiplex PCR. Among about 97,000 clones listed, roughly 84% were seen once. The sequence was obtained from an adult in good health. The chain employs TRBV6-5 and TRBJ2-7; TRBD2 agrees at 10 bases. The sequencing used peripheral blood, collected on day 0 of AZD1222 vaccination. CDR3 in DNA: TGTGCCAGCATTTTGACTAGCGGGCCTCCCTACGAGCAGTACTTC. Protein: CASILTSGPPYEQYF.